The entry below gives a single TCR beta chain sequence along with its context. Its specificity is not known. The data were taken from a study of shared clonotypes between healthy human individuals. V was cut by 6 bases and J by 1 base, with 8 bases left in between. This CDR3 is built from 13 residues. Per the germline V gene, CDR1 is MNHNS and CDR2 is SASEGT. Overall study results and limits: Estimated richness values were generally larger in naive subsets than in memory subsets.

Several immunoSEQ plates held equal portions of the genomic DNA taken from each subset. Authors' analysis steps: Filtering was not the same, since immunoSEQ gave junction-only sequences without quality scores. Data came from immunoSEQ multiplex PCR; TCRdb stores just in-frame clones and leaves some out. The DNA gave D and trimming, while V, J and clone size come from that table. The sample records some 2.4 million clones, 80% to 95% being singletons. Participating donors were healthy, HIV-negative adults free of recent acute infections or vaccinations. This receptor was taken from a young man in good health. Some clones in this sample may be carry-over from other donors' samples. The genes are TRBV6-1 and TRBJ2-3; D possibly corresponds to TRBD1 (5 bases). The sample consisted of naive CD4+ T cells from PBMCs. Subset defined: CD45RA+ positively selected. The CDR3 DNA follows: TGTGCCAGCAGGGCAGGGCGCACAGATACGCAGTATTTT. Translation: CASRAGRTDTQYF.